Sequencing of this T cell receptor (beta chain) was carried out in a study of molecular identifiers for immune sequencing clone quantification (dated by TCRdb to 2016 to 2018). In the study overall: In a replicate experiment, RNA from about 21,000 or 97,000 naive CD8 T cells was split into five aliquots, four of which were sequenced. This methods study benchmarked molecular-identifier clustering-based TCR repertoire sequencing (MIDCIRS) and TCR RNA copy counting, using CD8 T cells to do so. Here is what the overall study found, with its caveats: When barcode sub-clustering was left out, chimeric consensus sequences inflated TCR diversity, with chimeras reaching as high as 47%. In CMV-specific effector cells, over 99% of molecules were held by clones above 20 RNA copies, whereas under 1% of molecules were held by such clones in naive cells. Highly expanded clone sizes could be underestimated if identical TCR molecules share a barcode. Roughly 3 recovered TCR RNA copies per cell were obtained by modeling, versus roughly 9.1 by digital PCR, implying a capture efficiency of approximately 30%. Spiked-in Jurkat TCR RNA (approximately 9 copies' worth), which is not part of the donor repertoire, was contained in the naive libraries. Spiked-in Jurkat TCR RNA equivalent to a single cell was reported to be detectable even among one million naive CD8 T cells.

Libraries of naive CD8 T cells were built from about 19,000 to 1,100,000 sorted cells, with 10%, 30% or 50% of the purified RNA used. Naive CD8 T cells were FACS-sorted as CD8+CD4-CCR7+CD45RA+ on a BD FACSAria II into RLT Plus buffer. Detection sensitivity was tested by spiking Jurkat RNA equal to ten TCR copies' worth into samples containing roughly 17,000-1,000,000 naive CD8 T cells. CD8 T cells were enriched using RosetteSep CD8+ T Cell Enrichment Cocktail and Ficoll-Paque, and the enriched cells then underwent ACK red cell lysis. For CDR1 and CDR2, the germline V gene (reference sequence) lists GTSNPN and SVGIG. V lost 1 base and J lost 4 bases, and the count of bases not matched to a germline gene is 12. From its cysteine to its phenylalanine, the CDR3 spans 17 amino acids. Solely the CDR3 DNA is kept, with 51 bases framed from the first base. The protocol used for the library was PCR. TCRdb lists the instrument as Illumina HiSeq 4000. Preparation of bulk TCR libraries followed a previously described approach, with the TCR primers listed in Table S5. The Qiagen AllPrep DNA/RNA kit was used to purify total RNA. Reads from multiple sequencing runs of the same library were pooled before analysis. The original methods were these. Reads were retained only if their TCR constant sequence matched exactly, and those retained reads were trimmed to 150 nt and grouped according to their 12-nt molecular barcodes. Reads inside each barcode group were sub-clustered using a 15% Levenshtein threshold, and a quality-weighted consensus sequence was constructed for each RNA molecule. Non-functional sequences were excluded, and lower-count sequences lying one edit away from another sequence were also excluded. On the basis of fitting two negative binomial distributions, barcode sub-clusters with fewer than 20% of the maximum read count were discarded. The public reads were run again by TCRdb, first through fastp at Q25 and then through MiXCR, and only productive beta chains were kept. Records with the same CDR3 protein are collapsed into one entry carrying the most frequent genes and DNA. TCRdb's processing, not the authors' own work, is the source of the V and J calls. Here the sample has about 640,000 distinct CDR3 sequences; about 20% occur a single time. In total, the top ten clones hold approximately 0.9% of the sample.

In the case of this clonotype: Its target antigen remains unknown. No clone much larger than this one lies a single base away; base qualities are absent.

The sequence joins TRBV30 to TRBJ1-2; TRBD1 agrees with 10 junctional bases. The sequenced material came from naive CD8+ T cells from blood, with Jurkat cell RNA spiked in. The cell subset or site label for this specimen denotes: FACS-sorted CD8+CD4-CCR7+CD45RA+ naive T cells. This clonotype was obtained from a human donor in good health. Some libraries in this study had Jurkat cell RNA spiked in. The CDR3 region has the sequence CAWSDLARTGGVYGYTF. In nucleotide form, the sequence is TGTGCCTGGAGTGATCTCGCCCGGACAGGGGGAGTCTATGGCTACACCTTC.